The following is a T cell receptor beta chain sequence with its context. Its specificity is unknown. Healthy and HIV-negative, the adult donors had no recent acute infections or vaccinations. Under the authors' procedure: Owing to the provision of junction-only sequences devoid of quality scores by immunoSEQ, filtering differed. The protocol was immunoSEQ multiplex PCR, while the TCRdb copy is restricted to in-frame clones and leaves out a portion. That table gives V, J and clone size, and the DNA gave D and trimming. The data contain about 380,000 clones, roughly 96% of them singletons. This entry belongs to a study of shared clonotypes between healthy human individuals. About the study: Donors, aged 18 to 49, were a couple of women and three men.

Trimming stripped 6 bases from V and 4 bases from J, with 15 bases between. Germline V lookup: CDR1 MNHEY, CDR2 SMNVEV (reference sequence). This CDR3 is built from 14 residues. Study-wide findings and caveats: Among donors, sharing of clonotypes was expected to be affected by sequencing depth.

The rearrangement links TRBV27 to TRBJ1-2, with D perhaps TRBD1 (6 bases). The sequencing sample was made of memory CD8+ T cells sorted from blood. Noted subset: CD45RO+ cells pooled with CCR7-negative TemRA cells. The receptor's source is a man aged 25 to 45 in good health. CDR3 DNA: TGTGCCAGCAGCTCTCACAGGGAAACCTATGGCTACACCTTC. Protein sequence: CASSSHRETYGYTF.